This entry is about one T cell receptor beta chain. The assay was immunoSEQ multiplex PCR, and TCRdb's table has in-frame clones only and misses some. Found here are about 100,000 clones, over 75% of them singletons; the top ten hold 15% to 20%. These data originate in a study of control samples from healthy donors and cancer patients. The trim removed 0 bases at V and 2 bases at J, leaving 3 bases unmatched. The CDR3 consists of 16 residues. The germline V gene encodes CDR1 SGHRS and CDR2 YFSETQ. The sequence was obtained from a woman aged 50 to 65 in good health. This chain links TRBV5-1 with TRBJ2-1; 9 nucleotides line up with TRBD2. The sequenced sample was blood. The CDR3 spells CASSLGLADPYNEQFF. The CDR3 nucleotides read TGCGCCAGCAGCTTGGGACTAGCGGACCCCTACAATGAGCAGTTCTTC.